The 17 T cell receptor beta chains below come from one sample, sequenced in a study of CD8 T cells in ankylosing spondylitis. TCRdb called the 5' RACE reads again in MiXCR, with one record for every CDR3 protein. Altogether around 150,000 distinct CDR3 sequences are present, roughly 44% being singletons, with the ten largest covering 12% to 15%. Sequenced: synovial fluid, either unsorted or a sorted T cell fraction (not recorded which). The receptors stem from a male donor with ankylosing spondylitis.

This clonotype was observed many times. The gene calls are TRBV6-4 and TRBJ2-3, with D unclear. From germline, CDR1 is MRHNA and CDR2 SNTAGT. V lost 6 bases to trimming and J lost 0 bases, with 7 bases between them. This CDR3 has 13 residues. The CDR3 sequence is CASSSTSTDTQYF. The CDR3 bases are TGTGCCAGCAGCTCGACTAGCACAGATACGCAGTATTTT.

The V and J genes are TRBV7-2 and TRBJ1-2; D ambiguous. The V and J ends lost 3 bases and 4 bases respectively, with 9 bases between them. CDR1 and CDR2 (germline): SGHTA, FQGNSA. CDR3 length: 13 amino acids. This CDR3 reads CASSFQTTYGYTF. In nucleotides, the CDR3 is TGTGCCAGCAGCTTCCAAACGACCTATGGCTACACCTTC.

The chain recombines TRBV25-1 with TRBJ2-1, with D perhaps assigned TRBD1 or TRBD2 (6 bases each). The V end was cut by 1 base, the J end by 1 base, with 11 bases between. This CDR3 region has 16 residues. CDR1 and CDR2 from the germline V gene are MGHDK and SYGVNS. The CDR3 is CASSELRGRSYNEQFF. DNA for the CDR3: TGTGCCAGCAGTGAATTAAGGGGGAGGTCCTACAATGAGCAGTTCTTC.

The chain uses TRBV27 and TRBJ1-1; D remains ambiguous. V lost 5 bases and J 2 bases, leaving 9 bases between the germline ends. The CDR3 has 13 residues. CDR1 MNHEY and CDR2 SMNVEV come from the germline V gene (reference sequence). The CDR3 sequence is CASSPLHNTEAFF. CDR3 DNA sequence: TGTGCCAGCAGTCCACTCCATAACACTGAAGCTTTCTTT.

This clonotype was seen only a few times. The rearrangement uses TRBV5-1 and TRBJ1-2; a weak D match, TRBD1 (5 bases). CDR1 and CDR2 (germline): SGHRS, YFSETQ. V was cut by 0 bases and J by 2 bases, with 14 bases left in between. This CDR3 contains 16 residues. In nucleotides, the CDR3 is TGCGCCAGCAGCTTGGTGCTCAGGGAATCCAACTATGGCTACACCTTC. Protein product: CASSLVLRESNYGYTF.

The chain employs TRBV7-6 and TRBJ2-3; 11 bases map to TRBD2. Germline lookup yields CDR1 SGHVS and CDR2 FNYEAQ. V was clipped by 5 bases and J by 2 bases; unmatched bases: 3. CDR3 length equals 15 residues. The DNA of the CDR3 is TGTGCCAGCAGCGGGACTAGCGGCGACACAGATACGCAGTATTTT. It specifies CASSGTSGDTDTQYF.

There are a few counts of this clonotype. The chain has TRBV27 and TRBJ1-2; D is unclear. The CDR3 is made up of 12 amino acids. Germline CDR1 reads MNHEY; CDR2 reads SMNVEV (reference sequence). V dropped 5 bases and J dropped 5 bases, with 9 bases sitting between them. CDR3 region: CASSAYAYGYTF. The CDR3 DNA follows: TGTGCCAGCAGTGCGTACGCTTATGGCTACACCTTC.

The CDR3 is CASSKGESPTSGSYEQYF. Written as DNA, the CDR3 is TGTGCCAGCAGCAAAGGAGAGTCTCCGACTAGCGGTTCCTACGAGCAGTACTTC. The chain recombines TRBV21-1 with TRBJ2-7; the DNA was not compared with TRBD2, the D call given in the table. TRBV21-1 is a pseudogene. The CDR3 loop spans 18 amino acids.

This clonotype was seen only a few times. V gene TRBV4-2 combines with J gene TRBJ2-2; 9 nucleotides align to TRBD2. CDR1 and CDR2 (germline): LGHNA, YNFKEQ. V lost 4 bases and J lost 6; bases outside the gene matches: 9. The CDR3 length is 16 residues. The CDR3 spells CASSLPRTSVAGELFF. The CDR3 region has the DNA TGTGCCAGCAGCCTGCCTCGGACTAGCGTTGCCGGGGAGCTGTTTTTT.

This clonotype was found a few times. The rearrangement joins TRBV10-3 to TRBJ2-7; the match to TRBD2 covers 8 bases. The ends lost 4 bases at V and 2 bases at J; junction bases unmatched: 7. The CDR3 sequence is 15 residues long. Looked up from germline, CDR1 is ENHRY and CDR2 is SYGVKD. In nucleotides, the CDR3 is TGTGCCATCAGTGTTAGGCGAGCGGGGGCCTACGAGCAGTACTTC. Its translation is CAISVRRAGAYEQYF.

The chain links TRBV29-1 to TRBJ1-1; weak D call: TRBD1 (5 bases). Trimming took off 4 bases at V and 0 bases at J, with 6 bases between the two ends. The CDR3 has 12 residues. The germline V gene has CDR1 SQVTM and CDR2 ANQGSEA. CDR3 in DNA: TGCAGCGTTGGACAGATGAACACTGAAGCTTTCTTT. Protein: CSVGQMNTEAFF.

In its sample, this clonotype was seen a few times. This chain connects TRBV7-2 to TRBJ1-1, with D possibly TRBD1 on 5 matching bases. This CDR3 is built from 14 residues. Germline V gives CDR1 SGHTA, CDR2 FQGNSA. V was shortened by 2 bases and J by 1 base, with 8 bases between the two germline ends. The CDR3 DNA reads as TGTGCCAGCAGCTTATCTACAGGGAACACTGAAGCTTTCTTT. Translated, it gives CASSLSTGNTEAFF.

This clonotype was observed a few times. The genes are TRBV7-8 and TRBJ2-5, with D perhaps TRBD2 (6 bases). Trimming left V 2 bases short and J 4 bases short, with 14 bases between. The CDR3 spans 15 residues. CDR1 and CDR2 from the germline V gene are SGHVS and FQNEAQ. The CDR3 protein is CASSLTAGTPETQYF. The CDR3 bases are TGTGCCAGCAGCTTAACGGCGGGGACCCCAGAGACCCAGTACTTC.

The V gene is TRBV7-9, the J gene TRBJ1-1; D perhaps matches TRBD1 (5 bases). The germline V and J ends were trimmed by 5 bases and 7 bases, with 11 bases remaining between them. Germline loops: CDR1 SEHNR, CDR2 FQNEAQ (reference sequence). CDR3 size: 12 residues. DNA for the CDR3: TGTGCCAGCAGCCCGAGGACAATTGAAGCTTTCTTT. Protein sequence: CASSPRTIEAFF.

The rearrangement links TRBV18 to TRBJ1-1; 12 bases are shared with TRBD1. The CDR3 runs 15 residues. With V trimmed by 6 bases and J by 3 bases, 5 bases remained unmatched. Germline lookup yields CDR1 KGHSH and CDR2 LQKENI. CDR3 amino acids: CASSLGQGAHTEAFF. The CDR3 DNA is TGTGCCAGCTCGTTGGGACAGGGGGCCCACACTGAAGCTTTCTTT.

This clonotype has just a few counts. CDR3 sequence (DNA): TGTGCCAGCAGTGAACCTAGCGGGAGCACAGATACGCAGTATTTT. The encoded protein is CASSEPSGSTDTQYF. The V and J genes are TRBV2 and TRBJ2-3; TRBD2 agrees at 8 bases. Germline-derived CDR1 and CDR2 are SNHLY and FYNNEI. V shed 2 bases and J 0 bases; nucleotides not matched to a gene: 1. The CDR3 totals 15 residues. Complete variable domain (other parts from reference TRBV2 and TRBJ2-3): EPEVTQTPSHQVTQMGQEVILRCVPISNHLYFYWYRQILGQKVEFLVSFYNNEISEKSEIFDDQFSVERPDGSNFTLKIRSTKLEDSAMYFCASSEPSGSTDTQYFGPGTRLTVL.

V and J are TRBV19 and TRBJ2-7; D uncertain. CDR1 LNHDA and CDR2 SQIVND come from the germline V gene (reference sequence). The CDR3 extends over 13 amino acids. Trimming took 6 bases from V and 1 from J, leaving 10 bases between them. The CDR3 nucleotides read TGTGCCAGTAGGCGTAGTGGGTCCTACGAGCAGTACTTC. This encodes CASRRSGSYEQYF.